These T cell receptor beta chains were read from a single sample in a study of Tregs in tolerant kidney transplant recipients. Method: immunoSEQ multiplex PCR; TCRdb's copy keeps in-frame clones and lacks some. The sample records about 94,000 clones, 90% to 95% being singletons. The specimen was CD4+ T cells from blood, collected before the transplant. These receptors came from a human donor who received a combined kidney and bone marrow transplant. Each CDR3 is given with its conserved first and last residue. The D gene is left open where the match is weak. The listing skips clone size in some rows; elsewhere it reads once, few, many or a size class.

CASSTQGAEQPQHF	few	TRBD1	TRBV19	TRBJ1-5
CASSWGTSAFSYNEQFF	.	TRBD2	TRBV7-2	TRBJ2-1
CASRASTDTQYF	few	.	TRBV7-2	TRBJ2-3
CASSSVHRGPPYEQYF	.	TRBD1	TRBV27	TRBJ2-7
CASSRQGLIQETQYF	.	TRBD1	TRBV6-5	TRBJ2-5
CASSLQGNTIYF	.	TRBD1	TRBV5-8	TRBJ1-3
CASSLDLRQAMGKGYTF	once	.	TRBV11-2	TRBJ1-2
CASRQTGLLLEAFF	.	.	TRBV19	TRBJ1-1
CASSMGRASAQGGELFF	.	.	TRBV19	TRBJ2-2
CASSQKTGQGDGIPYEQYF	.	TRBD1	TRBV4-2	TRBJ2-7
CASSPPRGGWETQYF	.	TRBD2	TRBV28	TRBJ2-5
CASSMEGPEAFF	.	.	TRBV7-9	TRBJ1-1
CASSSTTEAEQYF	.	.	TRBV7-2	TRBJ2-7
CASSRTAAVAVWDEKLFF	once	.	TRBV7-9	TRBJ1-4
CATSRVESPGNTIYF	.	.	TRBV15	TRBJ1-3
CASSRTGARRETQYF	.	TRBD1	TRBV14	TRBJ2-5
CASSLAPGGHNEQFF	.	.	TRBV7-8	TRBJ2-1
CACQEVLTGNEQFF	.	.	TRBV30	TRBJ2-1
CASSQDRLAGGKYEQYF	few	TRBD2	TRBV4-3	TRBJ2-7
CASSEALRAGGNTIYF	.	TRBD1	TRBV2	TRBJ1-3
CASSTQQGGLNQPQHF	.	TRBD1	TRBV28	TRBJ1-5
CASSFPGGQPQHF	.	TRBD1	TRBV7-2	TRBJ1-5
CASSQTGTSGGLASTDTQYF	.	TRBD2	TRBV4-1	TRBJ2-3
CASTPLAGLLQETQYF	.	TRBD2	TRBV10-2	TRBJ2-5
CASTPGVGETQYF	.	.	TRBV28	TRBJ2-5
CASSGPWGLNSQPQHF	.	.	TRBV6-1	TRBJ1-5
CASSSQGLYGYTF	.	.	TRBV25-1	TRBJ1-2
CASSLSGNEQFF	.	.	TRBV7-3	TRBJ2-1
CASSSRRGGNTGELFF	.	TRBD2	TRBV7-2	TRBJ2-2
CASSGGTGYYEQYF	.	TRBD2	TRBV18	TRBJ2-7
CASSLRSGDEQYF	.	.	TRBV7-3	TRBJ2-7
CASSQASGTFSYEQYF	.	.	TRBV14	TRBJ2-7
CASSQSGAGSGKNIQYF	.	.	TRBV4-3	TRBJ2-4
CASIAHSGNTIYF	few	.	TRBV6-6	TRBJ1-3
CASSSMAGSWNTEAFF	.	.	TRBV28	TRBJ1-1
CASSRAPAGADTQYF	.	.	TRBV5-1	TRBJ2-3
CASSQRGSGNTIYF	.	.	TRBV4-3	TRBJ1-3
CASSLRSSYNEQFF	.	.	TRBV4-3	TRBJ2-1
CASSYEGVYGYTF	.	.	TRBV6-6	TRBJ1-2
CASRWGQPNTEAFF	.	.	TRBV6-1	TRBJ1-1
CASSISGAAGANVLTF	.	.	TRBV11-2	TRBJ2-6
CASSLTGGASGANVLTF	.	TRBD1	TRBV19	TRBJ2-6
CASSVSPGGRTDTQYF	.	TRBD2	TRBV6-1	TRBJ2-3
CASSALAGGPRTGELFF	.	TRBD2	TRBV9	TRBJ2-2
CAWMRREATDTQYF	.	TRBD2	TRBV30	TRBJ2-3
CASSQEAGGHYEQYF	.	TRBD2	TRBV4-2	TRBJ2-7
CASKLSGSGNTIYF	.	.	TRBV19	TRBJ1-3
CASSTRTSSTDTQYF	.	.	TRBV7-2	TRBJ2-3
CASSLTIGGTGELFF	.	.	TRBV7-2	TRBJ2-2
CASSPRVHEQYF	.	.	TRBV18	TRBJ2-7
CASSQGGLAIYNEQFF	.	TRBD2	TRBV4-1	TRBJ2-1